The 27 T cell receptor beta chains listed next were all sequenced from one sample in a study of somatic mutations in cytotoxic T cells in rheumatoid arthritis. TCRdb's copy holds only in-frame clones and misses some; the assay was immunoSEQ multiplex PCR. Found here are 20,000 to 25,000 clones, more than 65% of them singletons; the top ten hold approximately 11%. The specimen was CD8+ T cells sorted from blood. The receptor source for this set is an adult with rheumatoid arthritis.

The rearrangement links TRBV6-1 to TRBJ1-2; a possible D gene is TRBD1 (6 bases). The germline V and J ends were trimmed by 3 bases and 6 bases, with 14 bases remaining between them. The CDR3 consists of 14 residues. Germline lookup yields CDR1 MNHNS and CDR2 SASEGT. CDR3 sequence (DNA): TGTGCCAGCAGTGACAGGGGAACGATCAATGGCTACACCTTC. It yields the protein CASSDRGTINGYTF.

This clone was recorded once. The chain uses TRBV6-4 and TRBJ2-1, with D possibly TRBD1 on 5 matching bases. Germline CDR1 and CDR2: MRHNA and SNTAGT. CDR3 length: 15 amino acids. Trimming removed 2 bases from V and 2 bases from J, with 10 bases in between. This CDR3 reads CASSDRGATYNEQFF. CDR3 in DNA: TGTGCCAGCAGTGACAGGGGCGCAACCTACAATGAGCAGTTCTTC.

CDR3 nucleotide sequence: TGTGCCAGCAGCTTAAGGGACTCCTACGAGCAGTACTTC. It translates to CASSLRDSYEQYF. The chain recombines TRBV7-7 with TRBJ2-7; the D is unclear. This CDR3 region has 13 residues. Between the trimmed V and J ends, which lost 2 bases and 0 bases, there was a span of 5 bases. Germline loops: CDR1 SSHAT, CDR2 FNYEAQ (reference sequence). Supplemented by reference TRBV7-7 and TRBJ2-7, the full variable domain reads GAGVSQSPRYKVTKRGQDVTLRCDPISSHATLYWYQQALGQGPEFLTYFNYEAQPDKSGLPSDRFSAERPEGSISTLTIQRTEQRDSAMYRCASSLRDSYEQYFGPGTRLTVT.

The chain links TRBV29-1 to TRBJ2-1; D is perhaps TRBD1 or TRBD2 (5 bases each). The CDR3 is made up of 15 amino acids. Trimming took off 6 bases at V and 2 bases at J, with 17 bases between the two ends. CDR1 and CDR2 from the germline V gene are SQVTM and ANQGSEA. The CDR3 DNA follows: TGCAGCGTAGACCCCGGGACGGGCGCCTACAATGAGCAGTTCTTC. Protein product: CSVDPGTGAYNEQFF.

This chain's CDR3 is CASSIGVLQLTDTQYF. DNA of the CDR3: TGTGCCAGTAGTATAGGAGTTCTACAACTCACAGATACGCAGTATTTT. The chain joins TRBV19 to TRBJ2-3; D unclear. The germline gives CDR1 LNHDA, CDR2 SQIVND (reference sequence). The CDR3 spans 16 residues. Trimming cost V 1 base and J 2 bases, with 13 bases left between them.

The J gene is TRBJ1-5, the V gene TRBV28; no definite D call. Germline V CDR1 and CDR2: MDHEN, SYDVKM. V was cut by 2 bases and J by 6 bases, with 11 bases left in between. The CDR3 spans 14 residues. DNA of the CDR3: TGTGCCAGCAGTTTAATGGGGAATGGTCAGCCCCAGCATTTT. This encodes CASSLMGNGQPQHF.

The chain recombines TRBV5-1 with TRBJ2-1, with D unresolved. Looked up from germline, CDR1 is SGHRS and CDR2 is YFSETQ. The V gene lost 4 bases and the J gene lost 8 bases, with 13 bases spanning the gap. The CDR3 runs 13 residues. The chain's CDR3 is CASSPNLVYEQFF. In DNA, the CDR3 is TGCGCCAGCAGCCCAAATTTAGTTTATGAGCAGTTCTTC.

This clone was observed a handful of times. V gene TRBV7-9 combines with J gene TRBJ1-1, with a tentative D call TRBD1 (6 bases). CDR3 length: 14 amino acids. V lost 5 bases, J lost 5 bases, and 15 bases lay in between. Germline V CDR1 and CDR2: SEHNR, FQNEAQ (reference sequence). The CDR3 region has the DNA TGTGCCAGCAGCCGCCTTGACAGGCGGACTGAAGCTTTCTTT. Translation: CASSRLDRRTEAFF.

The chain joins TRBV4-2 to TRBJ1-5; D perhaps matches TRBD1 (5 bases). V was clipped by 4 bases and J by 5 bases, with 15 bases between them. There are 15 residues in the CDR3. CDR1 is LGHNA, CDR2 YNFKEQ, per germline. The CDR3 region is CASSLERGVHQPQHF. CDR3 coding DNA: TGTGCCAGCAGCCTGGAGCGGGGGGTCCATCAGCCCCAGCATTTT.

The chain recombines TRBV2 with TRBJ2-5; 8 bases fit TRBD2. With V trimmed by 2 bases and J by 5 bases, 13 bases remained unmatched. This CDR3 spans 17 amino acids. Per germline, CDR1 SNHLY and CDR2 FYNNEI. The CDR3 DNA is TGTGCCAGCAGTGAACTTAATTTAGCGGGAAGCGCGGAGACCCAGTACTTC. Its translation is CASSELNLAGSAETQYF. The full variable domain, in which reference TRBV2 and TRBJ2-5 provide the parts outside the CDR3, is EPEVTQTPSHQVTQMGQEVILRCVPISNHLYFYWYRQILGQKVEFLVSFYNNEISEKSEIFDDQFSVERPDGSNFTLKIRSTKLEDSAMYFCASSELNLAGSAETQYFGPGTRLLVL.

This clone has a handful of counts. The chain uses TRBV5-6 and TRBJ2-1, with 7 bases fitting TRBD2. V shed 2 bases and J 4 bases; nucleotides not matched to a gene: 6. This CDR3 is built from 15 residues. From germline, CDR1 is SGHDT and CDR2 YYEEEE. CDR3 in amino acids: CASSFGGRGYNEQFF. CDR3 sequence (DNA): TGTGCCAGCAGCTTTGGAGGGAGGGGTTACAATGAGCAGTTCTTC.

V is TRBV12-2 and J is TRBJ2-7; the table's D call, TRBD2, was not checked against the DNA. TRBV12-2 counts as a pseudogene. The CDR3 runs to 12 residues. The CDR3 reads CASRLGRTQRYF. In DNA form, the CDR3 reads TGTGCAAGTCGCTTAGGCCGAACCCAGCGGTACTTC.

V is TRBV11-2 and J is TRBJ2-7; either TRBD1 or TRBD2 may fit D (5 bases each). Trimming cost V 5 bases and J 3 bases, with 23 bases left between them. Germline CDR1 and CDR2: SGHAT and FQNNGV. The CDR3 has 17 amino acids. Here the CDR3 DNA reads TGTGCCAGCAGCGGTCCAGTTGTTCGGGACGGATACTACGAGCAGTACTTC. It encodes CASSGPVVRDGYYEQYF.

This clone has only one observation. Here the CDR3 reads CASSYSFTDTQYF. The CDR3, as DNA: TGTGCCAGCAGTTACTCTTTCACAGATACGCAGTATTTT. The chain uses TRBV6-5 and TRBJ2-3; D is uncertain. The CDR3 covers 13 residues. Trimming removed 0 bases at V and 2 bases at J, with 3 bases between. In germline, CDR1 is MNHEY, CDR2 SVGAGI.

The chain uses TRBV2 and TRBJ2-1, with 9 bases lining up with TRBD1. Unmatched junction bases numbered 3, after V lost 6 bases and J lost 0 bases. Germline assignment: CDR1 SNHLY and CDR2 FYNNEI. This CDR3 region has 15 residues. The CDR3 nucleotides are TGTGCCAGCAGGGACAGGGGTAGCTCCTACAATGAGCAGTTCTTC. Its protein product is CASRDRGSSYNEQFF.

The chain combines TRBV25-1 with TRBJ2-2, with D unresolved. From germline, CDR1 is MGHDK and CDR2 SYGVNS. This CDR3 spans 12 amino acids. Deletions cut 8 bases from V and 4 bases from J, with 8 bases between. The CDR3 coding sequence is TGTGCCAGCCCTGGAGCCACCGGGGAGCTGTTTTTT. It yields the protein CASPGATGELFF. The full variable domain, with the rest looked up from reference TRBV25-1 and TRBJ2-2, is EADIYQTPRYLVIGTGKKITLECSQTMGHDKMYWYQQDPGMELHLIHYSYGVNSTEKGDLSSESTVSRIRTEHFPLTLESARPSHTSQYLCASPGATGELFFGEGSRLTVL.

The chain uses TRBV6-1 and TRBJ1-2; D uncertain. Trimming removed 1 base at V and 7 bases at J, with 16 bases between. CDR1 and CDR2 from the germline V gene are MNHNS and SASEGT. The CDR3 spans 15 residues. The chain's CDR3 is CASSEVRTVRFGYTF. In DNA form, the CDR3 reads TGTGCCAGCAGTGAAGTTAGGACGGTCCGCTTTGGCTACACCTTC.

The V gene is TRBV4-1, the J gene TRBJ1-1; TRBD1 matches at 7 bases. The CDR3 spans 14 residues. Per the germline V gene, CDR1 is MGHRA and CDR2 is YSYEKL. Losses at the gene ends were 4 bases for V and 5 bases for J; bases not matched to a gene: 7. This CDR3 reads CASSRDRVGTEAFF. CDR3 in DNA: TGCGCCAGCAGCCGCGACAGGGTCGGAACTGAAGCTTTCTTT.

The V and J genes are TRBV27 and TRBJ2-2; no reliable D call. The CDR3 loop spans 16 amino acids. CDR1 MNHEY and CDR2 SMNVEV come from the germline V gene (reference sequence). Trimming pared 2 bases from V and 0 bases from J, leaving 10 bases between. DNA for the CDR3: TGTGCCAGCAGTTTACTGTCGTTCGCGAACACCGGGGAGCTGTTTTTT. Its translation is CASSLLSFANTGELFF.

The gene calls are TRBV9 and TRBJ2-5; tentatively, D is TRBD1 (5 bases). CDR1 and CDR2 (germline): SGDLS, YYNGEE. Trimming left V 4 bases short and J 2 bases short, with 15 bases between. CDR3 length: 15 residues. CDR3 bases: TGTGCCAGCAGCCCCTTCAGGGCGAAACAAGAGACCCAGTACTTC. Its translation: CASSPFRAKQETQYF.

This chain joins TRBV6-6 and TRBJ1-5; 7 positions agree with TRBD1. CDR3 length equals 15 residues. Germline values: CDR1 MNHNY, CDR2 SVGAGI (reference sequence). The V segment lost 2 bases and the J segment 10 bases; nucleotides outside the gene matches: 11. The CDR3 protein is CASSYLTGNVGPQHF. The CDR3, as DNA: TGTGCCAGCAGTTACCTGACAGGGAATGTCGGTCCCCAGCATTTT.

This clone was seen a few times. This chain links TRBV5-8 with TRBJ2-7; D possibly corresponds to TRBD1 (6 bases). Germline V lookup: CDR1 SGHTS, CDR2 YDEGEE. V was cut by 5 bases and J by 11 bases, with 14 bases left in between. The CDR3 loop spans 11 amino acids. In nucleotides, the CDR3 is TGTGCCAGCAGATCCCCTGGGGGCGAGTACTTC. This encodes CASRSPGGEYF.

The chain combines TRBV2 with TRBJ1-4; D gene uncertain. The V end was cut by 8 bases, the J end by 0 bases, with 19 bases between. The germline gives CDR1 SNHLY, CDR2 FYNNEI. There are 17 residues in the CDR3. The CDR3 protein is CASGGRPNSATNEKLFF. Written as DNA, the CDR3 is TGTGCCAGCGGCGGCAGGCCTAATTCCGCAACTAATGAAAAACTGTTTTTT.

This clone was picked up a small number of times. This sequence joins TRBV19 and TRBJ1-1; a weak D match, TRBD1 (5 bases). This CDR3 has 12 amino acids. Trimming took 5 bases from V and 5 from J, leaving 9 bases between them. Germline-derived CDR1 and CDR2 are LNHDA and SQIVND (reference sequence). CDR3 nucleotide sequence: TGTGCCAGTAGTTTGGGGGTAACTGAAGCTTTCTTT. Its protein is CASSLGVTEAFF.

The genes are TRBV7-9 and TRBJ2-2; D is uncertain. The V gene's germline CDR1 is SEHNR and CDR2 FQNEAQ (reference sequence). V was clipped by 1 base and J by 1 base, with 10 bases between them. CDR3 length equals 16 residues. The CDR3 nucleotides are TGTGCCAGCAGCTTAGAGATCCGCCTGAACACCGGGGAGCTGTTTTTT. It translates to CASSLEIRLNTGELFF.

This clone was detected once. The rearrangement uses TRBV4-2 and TRBJ1-5, with TRBD1 as a possible D gene (5 bases). With 3 bases removed from V and 6 bases from J, the gap between germline ends came to 12 bases. The CDR3 is made up of 14 amino acids. Per germline, CDR1 LGHNA and CDR2 YNFKEQ. CDR3 sequence (DNA): TGTGCCAGCAGCCAGGTGGCCGGGGGTCAGCCCCAGCATTTT. Its translation is CASSQVAGGQPQHF.

The V gene is TRBV9, the J gene TRBJ1-2, with TRBD1 matching over 7 bases. The CDR3 runs 19 residues. Germline-derived CDR1 and CDR2 are SGDLS and YYNGEE. Unmatched junction bases numbered 24, after V lost 3 bases and J lost 7 bases. CDR3 residues: CASSARDRVIDLRFGGYTF. The CDR3 nucleotides are TGTGCCAGCAGCGCCCGAGACAGGGTGATTGATTTGAGGTTCGGTGGCTACACCTTC.